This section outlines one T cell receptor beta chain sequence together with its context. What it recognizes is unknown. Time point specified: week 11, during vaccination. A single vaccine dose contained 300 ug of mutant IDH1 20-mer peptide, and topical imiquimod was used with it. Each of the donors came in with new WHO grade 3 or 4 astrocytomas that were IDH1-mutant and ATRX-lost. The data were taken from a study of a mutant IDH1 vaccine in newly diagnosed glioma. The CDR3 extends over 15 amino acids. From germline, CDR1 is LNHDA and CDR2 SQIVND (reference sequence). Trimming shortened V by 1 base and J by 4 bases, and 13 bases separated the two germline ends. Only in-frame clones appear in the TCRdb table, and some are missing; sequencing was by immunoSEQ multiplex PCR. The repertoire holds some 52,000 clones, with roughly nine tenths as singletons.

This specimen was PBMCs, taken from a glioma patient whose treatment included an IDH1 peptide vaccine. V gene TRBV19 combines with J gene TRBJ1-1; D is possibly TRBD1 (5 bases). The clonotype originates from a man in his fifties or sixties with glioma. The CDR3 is CASSIAGGVGTEAFF. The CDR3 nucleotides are TGTGCCAGTAGTATAGCTGGAGGGGTGGGCACTGAAGCTTTCTTT.